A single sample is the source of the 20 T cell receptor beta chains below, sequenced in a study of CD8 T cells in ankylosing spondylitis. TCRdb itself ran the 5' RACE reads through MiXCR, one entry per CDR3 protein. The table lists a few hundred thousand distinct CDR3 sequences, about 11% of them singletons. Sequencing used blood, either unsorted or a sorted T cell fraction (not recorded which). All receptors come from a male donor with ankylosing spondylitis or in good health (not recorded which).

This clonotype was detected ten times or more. The CDR3 coding sequence is TGTGCCACCAGTGCCAGGGACACCGGGGAGCTGTTTTTT. It encodes CATSARDTGELFF. V gene TRBV24-1 combines with J gene TRBJ2-2; TRBD1 is a possible D gene (5 bases). The CDR3 consists of 13 residues. Germline assignment: CDR1 KGHDR and CDR2 SFDVKD. V was pared by 5 bases and J by 3 bases, with 6 bases between.

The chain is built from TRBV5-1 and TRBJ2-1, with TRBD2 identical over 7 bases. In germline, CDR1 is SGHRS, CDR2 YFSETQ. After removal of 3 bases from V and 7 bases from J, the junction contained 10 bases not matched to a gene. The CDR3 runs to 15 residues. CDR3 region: CASSSGRGSPNEQFF. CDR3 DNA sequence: TGCGCCAGCAGCTCCGGTCGCGGGAGTCCGAATGAGCAGTTCTTC.

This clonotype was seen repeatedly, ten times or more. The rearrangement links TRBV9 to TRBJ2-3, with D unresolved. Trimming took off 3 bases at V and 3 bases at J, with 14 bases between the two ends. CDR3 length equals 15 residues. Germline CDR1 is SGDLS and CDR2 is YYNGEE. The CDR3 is CASSGGPLETDTQYF. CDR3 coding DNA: TGTGCCAGCAGCGGTGGGCCCCTAGAAACAGATACGCAGTATTTT.

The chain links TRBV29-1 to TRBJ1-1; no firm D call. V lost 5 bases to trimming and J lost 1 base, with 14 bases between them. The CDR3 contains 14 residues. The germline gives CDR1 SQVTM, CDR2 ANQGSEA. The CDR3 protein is CSVLFWPGNTEAFF. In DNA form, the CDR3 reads TGCAGCGTTCTCTTCTGGCCCGGGAACACTGAAGCTTTCTTT.

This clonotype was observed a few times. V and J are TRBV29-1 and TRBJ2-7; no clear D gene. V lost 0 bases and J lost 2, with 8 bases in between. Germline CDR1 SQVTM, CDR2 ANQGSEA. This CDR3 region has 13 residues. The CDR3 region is CSVEDQVAYEQYF. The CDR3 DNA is TGCAGCGTTGAAGACCAGGTGGCCTACGAGCAGTACTTC.

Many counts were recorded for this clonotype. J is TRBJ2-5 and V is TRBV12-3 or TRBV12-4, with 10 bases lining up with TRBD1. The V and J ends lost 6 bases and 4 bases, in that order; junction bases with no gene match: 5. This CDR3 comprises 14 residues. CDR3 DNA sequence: TGTGCCAGCAGGGTAGGACAGGGGGGAGAGACCCAGTACTTC. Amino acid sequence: CASRVGQGGETQYF.

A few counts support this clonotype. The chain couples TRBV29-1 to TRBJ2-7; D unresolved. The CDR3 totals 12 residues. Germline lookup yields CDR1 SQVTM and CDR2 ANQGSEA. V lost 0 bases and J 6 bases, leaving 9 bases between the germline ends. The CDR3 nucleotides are TGCAGCGTTGAAGATTTACACTCCGAGCAGTACTTC. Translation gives CSVEDLHSEQYF.

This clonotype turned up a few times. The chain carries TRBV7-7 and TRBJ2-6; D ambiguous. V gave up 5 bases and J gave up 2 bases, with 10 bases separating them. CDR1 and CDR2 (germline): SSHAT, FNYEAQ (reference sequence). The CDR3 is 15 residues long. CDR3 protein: CASSPTTTGANVLTF. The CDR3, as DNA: TGTGCCAGCAGCCCTACAACCACTGGGGCCAACGTCCTGACTTTC. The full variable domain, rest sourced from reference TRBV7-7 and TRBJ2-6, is GAGVSQSPRYKVTKRGQDVTLRCDPISSHATLYWYQQALGQGPEFLTYFNYEAQPDKSGLPSDRFSAERPEGSISTLTIQRTEQRDSAMYRCASSPTTTGANVLTFGAGSRLTVL.

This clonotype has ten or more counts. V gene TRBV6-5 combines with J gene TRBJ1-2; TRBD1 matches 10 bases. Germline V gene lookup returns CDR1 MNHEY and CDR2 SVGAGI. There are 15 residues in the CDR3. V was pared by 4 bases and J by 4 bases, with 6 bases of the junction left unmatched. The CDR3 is CASSSDRGYLYGYTF. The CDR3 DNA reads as TGTGCCAGCAGTTCGGACAGGGGGTACCTCTATGGCTACACCTTC.

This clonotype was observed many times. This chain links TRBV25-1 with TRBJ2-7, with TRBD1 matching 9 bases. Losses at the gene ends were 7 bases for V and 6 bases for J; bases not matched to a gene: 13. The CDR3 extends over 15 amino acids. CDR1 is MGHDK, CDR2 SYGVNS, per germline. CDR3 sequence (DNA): TGTGCCAGCACCGCGTCGGGACAGGGTGGGCGCGAGCAGTACTTC. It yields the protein CASTASGQGGREQYF.

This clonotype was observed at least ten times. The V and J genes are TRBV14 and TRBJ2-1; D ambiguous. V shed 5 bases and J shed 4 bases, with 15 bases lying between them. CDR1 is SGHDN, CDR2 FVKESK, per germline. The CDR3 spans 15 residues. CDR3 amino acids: CASSFIAQQYNEQFF. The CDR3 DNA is TGTGCCAGCAGCTTTATCGCGCAGCAATACAATGAGCAGTTCTTC. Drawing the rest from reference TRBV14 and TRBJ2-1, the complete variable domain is EAGVTQFPSHSVIEKGQTVTLRCDPISGHDNLYWYRRVMGKEIKFLLHFVKESKQDESGMPNNRFLAERTGGTYSTLKVQPAELEDSGVYFCASSFIAQQYNEQFFGPGTRLTVL.

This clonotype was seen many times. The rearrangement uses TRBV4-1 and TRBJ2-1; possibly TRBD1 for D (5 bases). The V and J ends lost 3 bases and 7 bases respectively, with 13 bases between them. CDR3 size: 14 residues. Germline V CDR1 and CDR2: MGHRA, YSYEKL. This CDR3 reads CASSHLKRGNEQFF. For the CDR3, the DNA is TGCGCCAGCAGCCACCTTAAAAGGGGAAATGAGCAGTTCTTC.

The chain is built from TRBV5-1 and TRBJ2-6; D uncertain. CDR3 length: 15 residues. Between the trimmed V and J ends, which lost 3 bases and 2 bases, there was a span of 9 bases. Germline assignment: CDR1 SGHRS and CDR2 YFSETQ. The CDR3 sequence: CASSYRRTGANVLTF. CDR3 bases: TGCGCCAGCAGCTACCGAAGGACTGGGGCCAACGTCCTGACTTTC.

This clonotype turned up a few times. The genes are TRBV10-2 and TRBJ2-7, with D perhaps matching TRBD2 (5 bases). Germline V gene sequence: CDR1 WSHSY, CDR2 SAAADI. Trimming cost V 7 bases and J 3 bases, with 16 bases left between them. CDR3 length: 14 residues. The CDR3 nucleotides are TGCGCCAGCAATACGAGCCCGGGGTTCTACGAGCAGTACTTC. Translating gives CASNTSPGFYEQYF.

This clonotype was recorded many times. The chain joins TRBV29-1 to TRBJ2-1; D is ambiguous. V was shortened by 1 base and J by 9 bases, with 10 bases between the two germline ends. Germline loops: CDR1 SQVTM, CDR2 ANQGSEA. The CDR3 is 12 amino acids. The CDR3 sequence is CSVEVWVGEQFF. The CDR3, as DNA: TGCAGCGTTGAAGTCTGGGTGGGTGAGCAGTTCTTC.

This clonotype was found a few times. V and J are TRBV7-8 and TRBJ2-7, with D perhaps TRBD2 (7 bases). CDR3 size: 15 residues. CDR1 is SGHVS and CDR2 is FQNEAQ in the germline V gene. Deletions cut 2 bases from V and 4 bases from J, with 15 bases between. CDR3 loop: CASSLSGRGFYEQYF. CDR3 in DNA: TGTGCCAGCAGCTTATCAGGGAGGGGGTTTTACGAGCAGTACTTC.

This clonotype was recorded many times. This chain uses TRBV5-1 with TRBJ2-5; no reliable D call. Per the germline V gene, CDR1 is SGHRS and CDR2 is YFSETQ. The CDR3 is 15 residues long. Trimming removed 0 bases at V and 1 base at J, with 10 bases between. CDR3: CASSLANRIQETQYF. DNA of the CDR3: TGCGCCAGCAGCTTGGCCAACAGAATCCAAGAGACCCAGTACTTC. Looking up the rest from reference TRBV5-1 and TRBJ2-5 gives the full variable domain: KAGVTQTPRYLIKTRGQQVTLSCSPISGHRSVSWYQQTPGQGLQFLFEYFSETQRNKGNFPGRFSGRQFSNSRSEMNVSTLELGDSALYLCASSLANRIQETQYFGPGTRLLVL.

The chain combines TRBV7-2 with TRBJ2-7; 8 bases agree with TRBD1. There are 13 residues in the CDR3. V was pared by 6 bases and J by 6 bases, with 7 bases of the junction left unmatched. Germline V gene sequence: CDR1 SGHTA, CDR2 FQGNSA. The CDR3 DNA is TGTGCCAGCAGTTTGAGAACAGGGGGCGAGCAGTACTTC. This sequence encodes CASSLRTGGEQYF.

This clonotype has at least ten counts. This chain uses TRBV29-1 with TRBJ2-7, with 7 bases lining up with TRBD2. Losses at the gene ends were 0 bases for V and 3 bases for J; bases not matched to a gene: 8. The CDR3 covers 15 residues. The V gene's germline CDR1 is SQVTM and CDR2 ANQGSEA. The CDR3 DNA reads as TGCAGCGTTGAAGAAGGGACGGGGGGACTCTACGAGCAGTACTTC. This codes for CSVEEGTGGLYEQYF.

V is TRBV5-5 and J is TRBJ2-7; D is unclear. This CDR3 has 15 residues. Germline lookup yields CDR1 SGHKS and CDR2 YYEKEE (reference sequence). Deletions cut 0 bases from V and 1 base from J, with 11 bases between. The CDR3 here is CASSLGPLTSYEQYF. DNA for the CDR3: TGTGCCAGCAGCTTGGGGCCATTAACGTCCTACGAGCAGTACTTC.